The present T cell receptor beta chain was sequenced within a study of T cell repertoires in cytomegalovirus infection. Study as a whole: The public TCR beta signatures pointed to both CMV infection and matching HLA type.

One entry per CDR3 protein results from TCRdb running MiXCR on the reads. The sample has 200,000 to 300,000 distinct CDR3 sequences; 9.1% are singletons. V was clipped by 7 bases and J by 11 bases, with 17 bases between them. This CDR3 is built from 12 residues. Study-wide findings and caveats: There were HLA-C-restricted CMV-specific TCR beta clonotypes dominating the ex vivo response.

This clonotype appeared many times. What it binds is unknown. The J gene is TRBJ1-1, the V gene TRBV12-3 or TRBV12-4, with D tentatively TRBD1 (6 bases). The sequenced material came from PBMCs. The TCR sequence derives from a human donor in good health (CMV status not recorded). Some clones in this sample may be carry-over from other donors' samples. CDR3 DNA: TGTGCCAGCACTCCGGACAGCCGGACGGCTTTCTTT. Translation: CASTPDSRTAFF.